This is a list of T cell receptor beta chains from one sample in a study of T cell responses to AZD1222 COVID-19 vaccine. Assay used: immunoSEQ multiplex PCR; TCRdb lists only in-frame clones, some missing. Among under 130,000 clones listed, 90% were seen once. This material consisted of peripheral blood, taken on day 0 of AZD1222 vaccination. The receptors were sampled from an adult in good health. CDR3s include the opening cysteine and the closing phenylalanine or tryptophan. D genes are given only for firm matches. Clone size is given for some rows only: seen once, a few or many times, or a class if the clone is expanded.

>NA|TRBJ1-5|TRBD1|TRBV28
TGTGCCAGCAGTCAGGGGGGTAGTCAGCCCCAGCATTTT
CASSQGGSQPQHF
>once|TRBJ1-1|NA|TRBV11-3
TGTGCCAGCAGCTACGACGGGGCTGAAGCTTTCTTT
CASSYDGAEAFF
>NA|TRBJ2-7|NA|TRBV30
TGTGCCTGGGGGACCTCCTACGAGCAGTACTTC
CAWGTSYEQYF
>few|TRBJ1-5|NA|TRBV10-3
TGTGCCATCAGGGGGGCAGGGGACAATCAGCCCCAGCATTTT
CAIRGAGDNQPQHF
>NA|TRBJ1-2|NA|TRBV6-5
TGTGCCAGCAGTTCTAGGGGGTTTTACTATGGCTACACCTTC
CASSSRGFYYGYTF
>NA|TRBJ1-2|TRBD1|TRBV2
TGTGCCAGCAGAAGACAGGGTGGCTACACCTTC
CASRRQGGYTF
>NA|TRBJ2-2|TRBD1|TRBV10-1
TGCGCCAGCAGCGTGGGACAGGGGGTCGGGGAGCTGTTTTTT
CASSVGQGVGELFF
>once|TRBJ2-3|NA|TRBV7-2
TGTGCCAGCAGCCCCAGGTCAGGCGCAGATACGCAGTATTTT
CASSPRSGADTQYF
>NA|TRBJ2-2|NA|TRBV6-1
TGTGCCAGCAGTGAAGCAGAAACCGGGGAGCTGTTTTTT
CASSEAETGELFF
>NA|TRBJ1-2|TRBD1|TRBV10-2
TGCGCCAGCAGAACAGGGGTGGACTATGGCTACACCTTC
CASRTGVDYGYTF
>NA|TRBJ2-7|TRBD1|TRBV4-1
TGCGCCAGCAGCCAAGACTGGCAGGACAGGGGTTCCGAGCAGTACTTC
CASSQDWQDRGSEQYF
>NA|TRBJ1-1|NA|TRBV3-1/TRBV3-2
TGTGCCAGCAGACAAGGACGGGAAGCTTTCTTT
CASRQGREAFF
>NA|TRBJ1-4|NA|TRBV12-3/TRBV12-4
TGTGCCAGCAGAATGAATAATGAAAAACTGTTTTTT
CASRMNNEKLFF
>NA|TRBJ1-5|TRBD1|TRBV30
TGTGCCTGGAGTGTTAGTAGGACAGGGATTGGAGGCGGCAATCAGCCCCAGCATTTT
CAWSVSRTGIGGGNQPQHF
>NA|TRBJ1-6|TRBD1|TRBV13
TGTGCCAGCAGCTTACCCCGGGACAGGGGCGTTAATTCACCCCTCCACTTT
CASSLPRDRGVNSPLHF
>NA|TRBJ2-1|TRBD1|TRBV18
TGTGCCAGCTCCTCGCAGGGACAGGGATGGGAGCAGTTCTTC
CASSSQGQGWEQFF
>NA|TRBJ2-7|TRBD2|TRBV19
TGTGCCAGTAGTACTTTGGCTAGCGGGGGTTACGAGCAGTACTTC
CASSTLASGGYEQYF
>NA|TRBJ1-5|TRBD1|TRBV4-1
TGCGCCAGCAGCCAGCGCGGCAGGGGGTCTCAGCCCCAGCATTTT
CASSQRGRGSQPQHF
>once|TRBJ2-3|TRBD2|TRBV3-1/TRBV3-2
TGTGCCAGCAGGAACCTAGCGGGGCTAAAAGCAGATACGCAGTATTTT
CASRNLAGLKADTQYF
>NA|TRBJ2-1|NA|TRBV20-1
TGCAGTGCTAGTTCGGGGGACTACAATGAGCAGTTCTTC
CSASSGDYNEQFF
>NA|TRBJ1-5|NA|TRBV4-2
TGTGCCAGCAGCCAAAAAGAGGATACATCAGAGCCCCAGCATTTT
CASSQKEDTSEPQHF
>NA|TRBJ1-3|NA|TRBV19
TGTGCCAGTAGTATGGGTGGTAACACCATATATTTT
CASSMGGNTIYF
>NA|TRBJ2-5|NA|TRBV3-1/TRBV3-2
TGTGCCAGCAGCCCCCGCGGCGCCTGGGTCGGGGTGCAAGAGACCCAGTACTTC
CASSPRGAWVGVQETQYF
>NA|TRBJ1-5|TRBD1|TRBV6-2/TRBV6-3
TGTGCCAGCAGTTACGGGACAGGGGTGTCTCAGCCCCAGCATTTT
CASSYGTGVSQPQHF
>NA|TRBJ2-7|NA|TRBV3-1/TRBV3-2
TGTGCCAGCAGCCAAGAAGGTTCTTTGGCCTACGAGCAGTACTTC
CASSQEGSLAYEQYF
>NA|TRBJ1-2|TRBD1|TRBV5-1
TGCGCCAGCAGCTTGGCCCACAGGGGATATGGCTACACCTTC
CASSLAHRGYGYTF
>NA|TRBJ2-7|NA|TRBV25-1
TGTGCCACTACTTCCGGACACAACTACGAGCAGTACTTC
CATTSGHNYEQYF
>once|TRBJ1-6|NA|TRBV7-2
TGTGCCAGCAGCTTAGTTACAGGGACTAATTCACCCCTCCACTTT
CASSLVTGTNSPLHF
>NA|TRBJ2-1|NA|TRBV11-2
TGTGCCAGCAGCCATACAAAAAATGAGCAGTTCTTC
CASSHTKNEQFF
>NA|TRBJ1-6|NA|TRBV25-1
TGTGCCAGCAGTCCAGGGCGATATTCACCCCTCCACTTT
CASSPGRYSPLHF
>few|TRBJ2-5|TRBD2|TRBV7-9
TGTGCCAGCAGCCGGGGAGGGCTGGAGACCCAGTACTTC
CASSRGGLETQYF
>NA|TRBJ1-4|NA|TRBV19
TGTGCCAGTAGTACCACCGGGACGGATGAAAAACTGTTTTTT
CASSTTGTDEKLFF
>NA|TRBJ1-4|NA|TRBV3-1/TRBV3-2
TGTGCCAGCAGCCAAGGTGTAGATGGTGAAAAACTGTTTTTT
CASSQGVDGEKLFF
>NA|TRBJ2-2|NA|TRBV9
TGTGCCAGCAGCGTAGCTCCAGGCACCGGGGAGCTGTTTTTT
CASSVAPGTGELFF
>NA|TRBJ1-4|NA|TRBV5-4
TGTGCCAGCAGCTTGGAACCAACTAATGAAAAACTGTTTTTT
CASSLEPTNEKLFF
>NA|TRBJ1-2|NA|TRBV30
TGTGCCTGGAGTCCGGTGCCTGACAGCGGCTACACCTTC
CAWSPVPDSGYTF
>NA|TRBJ2-7|NA|TRBV5-4
TGTGCCAGCAGCTTGGCAGGGTACACCTACGAGCAGTACTTC
CASSLAGYTYEQYF
>NA|TRBJ1-1|TRBD1|TRBV7-9
TGTGCCAGCACCTCCGGGACAGGTTCTTTTACTGAAGCTTTCTTT
CASTSGTGSFTEAFF
>NA|TRBJ1-2|TRBD1|TRBV7-9
TGTGCCAGCAGCCAGGGACAGGGTTACGGCTACACCTTC
CASSQGQGYGYTF
>NA|TRBJ2-4|NA|TRBV7-9
TGTGCCAGCAGCTTATCTAGCAATAGATACATTCAGTACTTC
CASSLSSNRYIQYF
>NA|TRBJ2-5|NA|TRBV2
TGTGCCAGCAGTTTATCTGACAGAAAAGAGACCCAGTACTTC
CASSLSDRKETQYF
>NA|TRBJ2-3|TRBD2|TRBV11-2
TGTGCCAGCATCCAGGGCCGGGGAGGGGCAGATACGCAGTATTTT
CASIQGRGGADTQYF
>NA|TRBJ1-2|NA|TRBV13
TGTGCCAGCAGCTTCTGGGGTGATGGCTACACCTTC
CASSFWGDGYTF
>NA|TRBJ2-1|NA|TRBV6-5
TGTGCCAGCAGTTTGGGAACCGACAATGAGCAGTTCTTC
CASSLGTDNEQFF
>NA|TRBJ2-5|NA|TRBV19
TGTGCCAGTAGTATGCTCCGGGGGCGGTACCAAGAGACCCAGTACTTC
CASSMLRGRYQETQYF
>NA|TRBJ2-5|NA|TRBV27
TGTGCCAGCAGTTTTCGTGGGGGCCGGGAGACCCAGTACTTC
CASSFRGGRETQYF